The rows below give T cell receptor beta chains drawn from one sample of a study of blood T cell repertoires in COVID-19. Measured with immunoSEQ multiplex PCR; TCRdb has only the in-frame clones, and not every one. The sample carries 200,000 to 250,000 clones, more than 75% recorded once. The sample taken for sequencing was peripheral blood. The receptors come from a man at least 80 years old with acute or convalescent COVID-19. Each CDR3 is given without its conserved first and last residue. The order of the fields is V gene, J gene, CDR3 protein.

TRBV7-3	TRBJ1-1	ASSPTGGPTEAF
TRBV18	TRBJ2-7	ASSQTGVHEQY
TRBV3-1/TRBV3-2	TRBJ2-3	ASRSLRPPWTQY
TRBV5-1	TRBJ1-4	ASRTMSTNEKLF
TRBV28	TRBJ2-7	ASSTSVYEQY
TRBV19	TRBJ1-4	ASSTQGAKGEKLF
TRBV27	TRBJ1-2	ASSRSAAGQGYGYT
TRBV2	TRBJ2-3	ASTELQGGSDTQY
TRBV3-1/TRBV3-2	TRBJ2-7	ASSPGTSGIYEQY
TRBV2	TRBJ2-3	ASRTGGGTDTQY
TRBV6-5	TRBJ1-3	ASSPGVFSGNTIY
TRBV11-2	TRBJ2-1	ASSPPGLVLNEQF
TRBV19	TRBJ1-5	ASSSGGQPQH
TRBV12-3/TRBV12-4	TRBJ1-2	ASSQGANYGYT
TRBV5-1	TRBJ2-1	ASSQGQGASEQF
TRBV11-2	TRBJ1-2	ASSFRTGKLGYT